This TCR beta chain is drawn from a study of blood T cell repertoires in COVID-19. The overall study: Sites across the United States, Italy and Spain contributed samples from acute and convalescent COVID-19.

Germline V gene sequence: CDR1 LGHNT, CDR2 FRNRAP. This CDR3 is built from 13 residues. Trimming took off 5 bases at V and 7 bases at J, with 12 bases between the two ends. Under the authors' procedure: Amplification of reference gene primers provided the estimated nucleated cell counts. Assay used: immunoSEQ multiplex PCR; TCRdb lists only in-frame clones, some missing. V and J calls and clone size are as listed in that table; D and trimming were resolved from the DNA. Of about 170,000 clones in the sample, 86% were seen once. The sample was peripheral blood. This clonotype originated in a woman aged 80 or older in a cohort sampled during active or convalescent COVID-19. The rearrangement joins TRBV12-5 to TRBJ2-1; D call uncertain. CDR3 protein: CASGPPSRNEQFF. CDR3 nucleotides: TGTGCTAGTGGTCCACCCTCTAGAAATGAGCAGTTCTTC.